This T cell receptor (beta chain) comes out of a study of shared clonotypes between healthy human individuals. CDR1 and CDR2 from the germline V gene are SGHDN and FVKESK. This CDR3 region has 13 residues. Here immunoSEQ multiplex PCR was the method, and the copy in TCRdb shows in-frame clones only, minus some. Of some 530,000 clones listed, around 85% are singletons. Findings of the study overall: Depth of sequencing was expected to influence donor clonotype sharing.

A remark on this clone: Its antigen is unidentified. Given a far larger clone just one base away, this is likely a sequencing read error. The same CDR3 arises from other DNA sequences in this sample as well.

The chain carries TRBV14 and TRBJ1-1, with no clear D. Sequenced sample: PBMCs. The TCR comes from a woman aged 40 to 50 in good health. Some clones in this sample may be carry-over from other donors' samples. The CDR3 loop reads CASSQVDGTEAFF. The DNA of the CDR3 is TGTGCTAGCAGCCAAGTAGACGGCACTGAAGCTTTCTTT.